These T cell receptor beta chains were read from a single sample in a study of technical replicates of blood from several donors. Generated by immunoSEQ multiplex PCR, the TCRdb table keeps only in-frame clones and is missing some. In the table there are about 83,000 clones, about 97% of which are singletons. The sequenced sample consisted of T cells isolated from PBMCs. Receptors were obtained from a human donor in good health. The CDR3 runs from the conserved cysteine through the conserved F or W. Fields, in order: clone size, CDR3 length, D gene, V gene, J gene, CDR3 protein, CDR3 DNA. The D gene is left open where the match is weak. A clone size is listed for some rows: how often the clone was seen (once, few, many), or a class if it is expanded.

size: -
length: 14
D: -
V: TRBV6-1
J: TRBJ1-5
CDR3: CASSPQGADQPQHF
DNA: TGTGCCAGCAGTCCCCAAGGGGCTGATCAGCCCCAGCATTTT

size: -
length: 13
D: TRBD1
V: TRBV28
J: TRBJ2-7
CDR3: CASSPGTGVEQYF
DNA: TGTGCCAGCAGCCCCGGGACAGGGGTCGAGCAGTACTTC

size: -
length: 13
D: -
V: TRBV6-6
J: TRBJ2-1
CDR3: CASSYRGGDEQFF
DNA: TGTGCCAGCAGTTACAGGGGCGGGGATGAGCAGTTCTTC

size: -
length: 14
D: -
V: TRBV19
J: TRBJ2-7
CDR3: CASSSQQGPYEQYF
DNA: TGTGCCAGTAGTTCCCAGCAGGGCCCCTACGAGCAGTACTTC

size: -
length: 15
D: TRBD1
V: TRBV28
J: TRBJ2-7
CDR3: CASSQGQGLSYEQYF
DNA: TGTGCCAGCAGCCAGGGACAGGGACTTTCCTACGAGCAGTACTTC

size: -
length: 14
D: -
V: TRBV14
J: TRBJ2-5
CDR3: CASSHGGSQETQYF
DNA: TGTGCCAGCAGCCACGGAGGGAGCCAAGAGACCCAGTACTTC

size: -
length: 15
D: -
V: TRBV4-3
J: TRBJ2-7
CDR3: CASSVRGDSSYEQYF
DNA: TGCGCCAGCAGCGTCCGCGGGGATAGCTCCTACGAGCAGTACTTC

size: -
length: 15
D: -
V: TRBV7-3
J: TRBJ2-3
CDR3: CASSLTSGSTDTQYF
DNA: TGTGCCAGCAGCTTAACCAGCGGAAGCACAGATACGCAGTATTTT

size: -
length: 14
D: TRBD2
V: TRBV11-2
J: TRBJ2-3
CDR3: CASSLGAGGYTQYF
DNA: TGTGCCAGCAGCTTAGGGGCGGGAGGATATACGCAGTATTTT

size: -
length: 15
D: -
V: TRBV21-1
J: TRBJ1-1
CDR3: CASSKAGGLNTEAFF
DNA: TGTGCCAGCAGCAAAGCAGGGGGCTTGAACACTGAAGCTTTCTTT

size: -
length: 13
D: -
V: TRBV9
J: TRBJ1-5
CDR3: CASSVLGNQPQHF
DNA: TGTGCCAGCAGCGTACTTGGCAATCAGCCCCAGCATTTT

size: -
length: 15
D: -
V: TRBV6-5
J: TRBJ1-1
CDR3: CASSYSGTMNTEAFF
DNA: TGTGCCAGCAGTTACTCGGGGACTATGAACACTGAAGCTTTCTTT

size: -
length: 14
D: TRBD1
V: TRBV10-3
J: TRBJ2-1
CDR3: CAFRRDRVLDEQFF
DNA: TGTGCCTTCCGACGGGACAGGGTATTGGATGAGCAGTTCTTC

size: -
length: 14
D: -
V: TRBV19
J: TRBJ2-1
CDR3: CASSIIQGSIRQFF
DNA: TGTGCCAGTAGTATAATCCAGGGAAGTATCCGGCAGTTCTTC

size: -
length: 13
D: TRBD2
V: TRBV30
J: TRBJ2-3
CDR3: CACKRDSTDTQYF
DNA: TGTGCCTGTAAGCGGGACTCCACAGATACGCAGTATTTT

size: -
length: 13
D: -
V: TRBV7-6
J: TRBJ2-1
CDR3: CASSPGEYNEQFF
DNA: TGTGCCAGCAGCCCGGGGGAGTACAATGAGCAGTTCTTC

size: -
length: 17
D: TRBD1
V: TRBV9
J: TRBJ1-4
CDR3: CASSVNRGLEEDEKLFF
DNA: TGTGCCAGCAGCGTGAACAGGGGGCTAGAGGAGGATGAAAAACTGTTTTTT

size: -
length: 16
D: -
V: TRBV7-7
J: TRBJ2-7
CDR3: CASRLPLVGPNYEQYF
DNA: TGTGCTAGCAGACTCCCCCTGGTGGGCCCAAACTACGAGCAGTACTTC

size: -
length: 14
D: -
V: TRBV18
J: TRBJ1-1
CDR3: CASSPGGKRTEAFF
DNA: TGTGCCAGCTCACCAGGGGGCAAGAGGACTGAAGCTTTCTTT

size: -
length: 15
D: -
V: TRBV15
J: TRBJ1-4
CDR3: CATSRESEANEKLFF
DNA: TGTGCCACCAGCAGAGAAAGTGAGGCTAATGAAAAACTGTTTTTT

size: -
length: 17
D: -
V: TRBV7-2
J: TRBJ1-5
CDR3: CASSRHSRGGAGQPQHF
DNA: TGTGCCAGCAGCCGCCACAGCCGAGGGGGGGCCGGTCAGCCCCAGCATTTT

size: -
length: 15
D: -
V: TRBV19
J: TRBJ2-5
CDR3: CASSILQGSGETQYF
DNA: TGTGCCAGTAGTATTTTACAGGGCAGCGGAGAGACCCAGTACTTC

size: -
length: 15
D: TRBD2
V: TRBV5-1
J: TRBJ2-1
CDR3: CASSSSAGGPNEQFF
DNA: TGCGCCAGCAGCTCCTCAGCGGGAGGGCCAAATGAGCAGTTCTTC

size: -
length: 18
D: TRBD1
V: TRBV28
J: TRBJ2-3
CDR3: CASRSDREGPHYTDTQYF
DNA: TGTGCCAGCAGATCAGACAGGGAAGGCCCTCACTACACAGATACGCAGTATTTT

size: -
length: 15
D: -
V: TRBV18
J: TRBJ2-2
CDR3: CASSLSQTNTGELFF
DNA: TGTGCCAGCTCATTAAGTCAGACAAACACCGGGGAGCTGTTTTTT

size: -
length: 16
D: TRBD1
V: TRBV27
J: TRBJ2-7
CDR3: CASSLSLDREAYEQYF
DNA: TGTGCCAGCAGTTTATCGCTAGACAGGGAAGCCTACGAGCAGTACTTC

size: -
length: 14
D: TRBD1
V: TRBV7-2
J: TRBJ1-2
CDR3: CASSMDREVDGYTF
DNA: TGTGCCAGCAGCATGGACAGGGAAGTGGATGGCTACACCTTC

size: once
length: 12
D: -
V: TRBV28
J: TRBJ1-1
CDR3: CASDSGNTEAFF
DNA: TGTGCCAGCGACTCCGGGAACACTGAAGCTTTCTTT

size: few
length: 13
D: -
V: TRBV2
J: TRBJ1-1
CDR3: CASSEARGAEAFF
DNA: TGTGCCAGCAGTGAAGCTCGGGGGGCTGAAGCTTTCTTT

size: -
length: 15
D: -
V: TRBV9
J: TRBJ1-1
CDR3: CASSVGLGGLTEAFF
DNA: TGTGCCAGCAGCGTCGGCTTAGGCGGTCTTACTGAAGCTTTCTTT

size: -
length: 15
D: -
V: TRBV11-2
J: TRBJ2-4
CDR3: CASSENPGSQNIQYF
DNA: TGTGCCAGCAGCGAGAACCCTGGGAGCCAAAACATTCAGTACTTC

size: -
length: 13
D: TRBD1
V: TRBV7-9
J: TRBJ2-7
CDR3: CATLGTGTYEQYF
DNA: TGTGCCACTCTAGGGACAGGCACCTACGAGCAGTACTTC

size: -
length: 14
D: TRBD1
V: TRBV5-1
J: TRBJ2-5
CDR3: CASSFPGGQETQYF
DNA: TGCGCCAGCAGCTTTCCAGGGGGCCAAGAGACCCAGTACTTC

size: -
length: 16
D: TRBD2
V: TRBV9
J: TRBJ2-3
CDR3: CASSPQLAGLVDTQYF
DNA: TGTGCCAGCAGCCCACAACTAGCGGGTTTAGTAGATACGCAGTATTTT

size: -
length: 13
D: -
V: TRBV6-4
J: TRBJ2-7
CDR3: CASSDSRSYEQYF
DNA: TGTGCCAGCAGTGACAGCCGCTCCTACGAGCAGTACTTC